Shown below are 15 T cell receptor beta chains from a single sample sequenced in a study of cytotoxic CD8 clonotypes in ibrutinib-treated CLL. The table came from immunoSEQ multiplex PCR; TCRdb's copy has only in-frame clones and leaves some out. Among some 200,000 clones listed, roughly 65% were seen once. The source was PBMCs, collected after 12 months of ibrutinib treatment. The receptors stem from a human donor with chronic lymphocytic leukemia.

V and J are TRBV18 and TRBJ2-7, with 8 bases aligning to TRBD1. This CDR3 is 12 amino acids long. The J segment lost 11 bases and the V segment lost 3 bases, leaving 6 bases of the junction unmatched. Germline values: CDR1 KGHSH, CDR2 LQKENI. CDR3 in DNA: TGTGCCAGCTCACCTGACAGGGGTGTCGAGTACTTC. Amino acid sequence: CASSPDRGVEYF. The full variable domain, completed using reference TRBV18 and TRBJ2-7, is NAGVMQNPRHLVRRRGQEARLRCSPMKGHSHVYWYRQLPEEGLKFMVYLQKENIIDESGMPKERFSAEFPKEGPSILRIQQVVRGDSAAYFCASSPDRGVEYFGPGTRLTVT.

CDR3 loop: CASSWGPGREQFF. The DNA of the CDR3 is TGTGCCAGCAGCTGGGGCCCGGGACGGGAGCAGTTCTTC. This chain links TRBV5-6 with TRBJ2-1, with D perhaps given as TRBD1 or TRBD2 (5 bases each). V shed 3 bases and J shed 10 bases, with 14 bases lying between them. This CDR3 has 13 amino acids. CDR1 and CDR2 (germline): SGHDT, YYEEEE.

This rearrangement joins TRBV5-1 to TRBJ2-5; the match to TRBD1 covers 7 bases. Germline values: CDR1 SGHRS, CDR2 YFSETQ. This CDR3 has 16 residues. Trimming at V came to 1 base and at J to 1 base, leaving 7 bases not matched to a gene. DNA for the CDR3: TGCGCCAGCAGCTTGACAGACAGGGTTCCCCAAGAGACCCAGTACTTC. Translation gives CASSLTDRVPQETQYF.

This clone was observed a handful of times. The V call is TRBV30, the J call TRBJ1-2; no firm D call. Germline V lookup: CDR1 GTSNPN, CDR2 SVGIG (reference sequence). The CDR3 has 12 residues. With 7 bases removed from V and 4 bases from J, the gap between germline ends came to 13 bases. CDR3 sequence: CASLRGFYGYTF. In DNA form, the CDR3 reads TGTGCCTCCTTGAGAGGGTTCTATGGCTACACCTTC.

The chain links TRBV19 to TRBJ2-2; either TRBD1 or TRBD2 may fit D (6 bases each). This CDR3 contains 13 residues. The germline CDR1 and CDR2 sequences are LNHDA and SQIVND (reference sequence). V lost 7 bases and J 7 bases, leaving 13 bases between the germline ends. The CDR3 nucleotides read TGTGCCAGTAAAGGAGGGGGGTACGGGGAGCTGTTTTTT. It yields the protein CASKGGGYGELFF.

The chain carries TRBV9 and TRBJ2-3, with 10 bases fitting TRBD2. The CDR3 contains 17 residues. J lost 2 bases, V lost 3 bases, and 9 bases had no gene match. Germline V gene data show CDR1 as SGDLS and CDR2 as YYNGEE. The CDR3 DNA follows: TGTGCCAGCAGCGGTAAAGGGACTAGCGTAGTCACAGATACGCAGTATTTT. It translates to CASSGKGTSVVTDTQYF.

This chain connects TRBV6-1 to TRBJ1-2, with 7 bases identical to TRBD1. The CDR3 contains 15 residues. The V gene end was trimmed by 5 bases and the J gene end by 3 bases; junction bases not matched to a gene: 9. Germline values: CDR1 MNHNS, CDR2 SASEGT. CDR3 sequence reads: CASSSPWDSDYGYTF. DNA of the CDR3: TGTGCCAGCAGTTCACCCTGGGACAGCGACTATGGCTACACCTTC.

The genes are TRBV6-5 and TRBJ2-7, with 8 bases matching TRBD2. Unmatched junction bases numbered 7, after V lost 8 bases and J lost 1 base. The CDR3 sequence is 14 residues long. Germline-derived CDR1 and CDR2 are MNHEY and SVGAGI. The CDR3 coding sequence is TGTGCCAGCCGGGGGGGCGCCTTTTCCTACGAGCAGTACTTC. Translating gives CASRGGAFSYEQYF.

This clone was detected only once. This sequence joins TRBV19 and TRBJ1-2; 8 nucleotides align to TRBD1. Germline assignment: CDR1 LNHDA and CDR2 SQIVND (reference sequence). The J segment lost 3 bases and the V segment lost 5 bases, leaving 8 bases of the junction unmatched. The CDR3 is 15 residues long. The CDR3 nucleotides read TGTGCCAGTAGTCTACACGGACAGGGATACTATGGCTACACCTTC. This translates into CASSLHGQGYYGYTF.

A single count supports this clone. The CDR3 loop reads CASSQEGLGSQPQHF. The CDR3 nucleotides read TGTGCCAGCAGCCAAGAGGGGTTAGGCAGTCAGCCCCAGCATTTT. The J gene is TRBJ1-5, the V gene TRBV4-2; D remains ambiguous. CDR1 is LGHNA and CDR2 is YNFKEQ in the germline V gene. The CDR3 sequence is 15 residues long. Trimming took 0 bases from V and 6 from J, leaving 12 bases between them.

CDR3 sequence: CASSLVWGSGANVLTF. Here the CDR3 DNA reads TGTGCCAGCAGCTTGGTATGGGGGTCTGGGGCCAACGTCCTGACTTTC. The gene calls are TRBV5-6 and TRBJ2-6; D assignment may be TRBD1 or TRBD2 (5 bases each). Trimming removed 0 bases from V and 1 base from J, with 8 bases in between. The CDR3 sequence is 16 residues long. Per the germline V gene, CDR1 is SGHDT and CDR2 is YYEEEE.

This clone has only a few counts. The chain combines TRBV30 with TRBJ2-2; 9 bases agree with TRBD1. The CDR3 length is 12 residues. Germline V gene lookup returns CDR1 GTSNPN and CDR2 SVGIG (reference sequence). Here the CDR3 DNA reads TGTATTGGACAGGGGTACACCGGGGAGCTGTTTTTT. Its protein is CIGQGYTGELFF.

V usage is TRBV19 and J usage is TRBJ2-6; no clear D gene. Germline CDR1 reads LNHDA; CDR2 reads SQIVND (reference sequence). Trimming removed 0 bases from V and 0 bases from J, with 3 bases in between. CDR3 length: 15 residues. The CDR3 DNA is TGTGCCAGTAGTATAGACAGCTCTGGGGCCAACGTCCTGACTTTC. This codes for CASSIDSSGANVLTF.

The CDR3 region is CASSLSPGVMNTEAFF. As DNA, the CDR3 is TGTGCCAGCAGTTTATCTCCGGGGGTGATGAACACTGAAGCTTTCTTT. The rearrangement links TRBV27 to TRBJ1-1, with D perhaps TRBD1 (5 bases). Germline V CDR1 and CDR2: MNHEY, SMNVEV (reference sequence). The CDR3 runs 16 residues. The ends were cut back, 0 bases at V and 0 bases at J, with 11 bases in the middle.

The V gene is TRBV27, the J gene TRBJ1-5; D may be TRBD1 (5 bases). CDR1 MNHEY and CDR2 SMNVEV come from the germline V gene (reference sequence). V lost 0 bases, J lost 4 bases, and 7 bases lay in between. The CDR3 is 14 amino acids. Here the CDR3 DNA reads TGTGCCAGCAGTTTATCAGAGGGGAATCAGCCCCAGCATTTT. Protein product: CASSLSEGNQPQHF.